The sequence of this T cell receptor (beta chain) was determined in a study of CD8+ T cells in alopecia areata. At the level of the study: Oral tofacitinib, 5 to 10 mg twice daily, was given in an open-label trial. The study's findings and limits: Greater clonality was observed in lesional scalp samples, especially alopecia totalis/universalis, versus normal scalp.

RNA extraction was followed by reverse transcription into cDNA, which acted as the sequencing template. This table comes from immunoSEQ multiplex PCR, and its TCRdb copy is limited to in-frame clones, with some not included. The sample lists under 250,000 clones; 50% to 70% were seen once. Samples from alopecia areata patients were lesional scalp punch biopsies and peripheral blood. This clone was observed a single time. The antigen is undetermined. There are 11 residues in the CDR3. V lost 0 bases and J lost 2, with 2 bases in between. Germline values: CDR1 DFQATT, CDR2 SNEGSKA (reference sequence). The rearrangement uses TRBV20-1 and TRBJ2-7; D remains ambiguous. This TCR came from a human donor with alopecia areata. Specimen: CD4+ T cells sorted from blood, collected at week 0. CDR3 nucleotides: TGCAGTGCTAGAGAGACCTACGAGCAGTACTTC. It yields the protein CSARETYEQYF.